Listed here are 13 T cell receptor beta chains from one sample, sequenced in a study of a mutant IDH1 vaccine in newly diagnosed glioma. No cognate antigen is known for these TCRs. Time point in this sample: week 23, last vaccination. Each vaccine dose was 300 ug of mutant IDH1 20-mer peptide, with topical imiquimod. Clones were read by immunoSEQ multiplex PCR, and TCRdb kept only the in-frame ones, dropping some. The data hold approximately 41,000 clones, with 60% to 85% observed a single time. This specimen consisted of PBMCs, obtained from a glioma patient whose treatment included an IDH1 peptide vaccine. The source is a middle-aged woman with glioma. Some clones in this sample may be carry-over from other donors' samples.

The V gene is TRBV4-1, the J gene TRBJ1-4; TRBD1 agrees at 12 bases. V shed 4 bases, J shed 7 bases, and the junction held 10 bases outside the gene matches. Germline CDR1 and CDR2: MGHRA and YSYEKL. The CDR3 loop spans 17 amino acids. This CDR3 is CASSRSGTGGFGEKLFF. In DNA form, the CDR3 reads TGCGCCAGCAGCCGATCCGGGACAGGGGGCTTCGGTGAAAAACTGTTTTTT.

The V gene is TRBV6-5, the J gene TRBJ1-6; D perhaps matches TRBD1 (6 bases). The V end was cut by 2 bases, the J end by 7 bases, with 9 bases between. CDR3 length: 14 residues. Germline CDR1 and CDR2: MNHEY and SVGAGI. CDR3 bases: TGTGCCAGCAGTTACGCAGGGGCAAATTCACCCCTCCACTTT. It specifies CASSYAGANSPLHF.

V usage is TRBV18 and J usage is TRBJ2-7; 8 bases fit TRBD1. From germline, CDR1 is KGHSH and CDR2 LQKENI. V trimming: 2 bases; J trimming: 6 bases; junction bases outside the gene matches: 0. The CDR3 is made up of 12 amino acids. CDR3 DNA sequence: TGTGCCAGCTCACCAACAGGGGGCGAGCAGTACTTC. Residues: CASSPTGGEQYF.

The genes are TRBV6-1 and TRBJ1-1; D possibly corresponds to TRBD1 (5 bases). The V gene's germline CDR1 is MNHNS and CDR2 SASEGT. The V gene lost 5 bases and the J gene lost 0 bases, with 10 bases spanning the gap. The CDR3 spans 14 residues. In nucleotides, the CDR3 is TGTGCCAGCAGTAAAACAGGCATGAACACTGAAGCTTTCTTT. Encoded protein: CASSKTGMNTEAFF.

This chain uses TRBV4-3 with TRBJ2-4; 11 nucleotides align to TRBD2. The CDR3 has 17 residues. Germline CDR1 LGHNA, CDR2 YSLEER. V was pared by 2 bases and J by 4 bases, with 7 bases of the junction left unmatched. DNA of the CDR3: TGCGCCAGCAGCCAATCTACTACTAGCGGGGGAAAAAACATTCAGTACTTC. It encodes CASSQSTTSGGKNIQYF.

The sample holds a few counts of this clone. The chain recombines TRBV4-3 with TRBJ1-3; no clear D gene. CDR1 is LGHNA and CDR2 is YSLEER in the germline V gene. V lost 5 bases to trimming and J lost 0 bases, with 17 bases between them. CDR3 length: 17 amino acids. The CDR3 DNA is TGCGCCAGCAGCTATTCCCTCGACGACCTCTCTGGAAACACCATATATTTT. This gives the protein CASSYSLDDLSGNTIYF.

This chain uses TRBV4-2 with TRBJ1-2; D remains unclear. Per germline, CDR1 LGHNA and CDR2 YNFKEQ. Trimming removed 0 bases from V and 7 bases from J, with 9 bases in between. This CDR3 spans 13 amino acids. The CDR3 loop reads CASSQDLARGYTF. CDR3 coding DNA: TGTGCCAGCAGCCAAGATTTGGCTCGTGGCTACACCTTC.

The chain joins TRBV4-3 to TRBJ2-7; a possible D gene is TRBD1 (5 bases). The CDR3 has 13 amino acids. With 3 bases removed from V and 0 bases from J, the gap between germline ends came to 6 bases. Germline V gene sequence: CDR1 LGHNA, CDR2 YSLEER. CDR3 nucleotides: TGCGCCAGCAGCCAGGACATCTCCTACGAGCAGTACTTC. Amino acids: CASSQDISYEQYF.

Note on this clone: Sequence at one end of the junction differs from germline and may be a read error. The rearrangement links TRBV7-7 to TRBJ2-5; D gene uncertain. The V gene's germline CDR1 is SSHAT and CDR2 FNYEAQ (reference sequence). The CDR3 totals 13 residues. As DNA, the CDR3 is TGTGCTAGCAGCTTAGGGCCGGAAGAGACCCAGTACTTC. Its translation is CASSLGPEETQYF.

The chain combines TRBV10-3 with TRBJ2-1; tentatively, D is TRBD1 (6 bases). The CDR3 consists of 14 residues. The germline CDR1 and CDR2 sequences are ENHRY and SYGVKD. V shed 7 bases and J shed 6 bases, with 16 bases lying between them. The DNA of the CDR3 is TGTGCCATCACTACAGGGAATTGGGGCAATGAGCAGTTCTTC. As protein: CAITTGNWGNEQFF.

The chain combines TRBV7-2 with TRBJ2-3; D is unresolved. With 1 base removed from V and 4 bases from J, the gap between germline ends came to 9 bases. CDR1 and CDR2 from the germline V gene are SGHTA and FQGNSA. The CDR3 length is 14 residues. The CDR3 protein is CASSLDPRSDTQYF. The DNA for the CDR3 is TGTGCCAGCAGCTTAGACCCCAGGTCAGATACGCAGTATTTT. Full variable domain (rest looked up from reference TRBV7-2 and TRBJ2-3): GAGVSQSPSNKVTEKGKDVELRCDPISGHTALYWYRQSLGQGLEFLIYFQGNSAPDKSGLPSDRFSAERTGGSVSTLTIQRTQQEDSAVYLCASSLDPRSDTQYFGPGTRLTVL.

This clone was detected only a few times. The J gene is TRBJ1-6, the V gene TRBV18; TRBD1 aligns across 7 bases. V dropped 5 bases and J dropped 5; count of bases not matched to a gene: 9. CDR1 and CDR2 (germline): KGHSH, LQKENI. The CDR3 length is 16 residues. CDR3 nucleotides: TGTGCCAGCTCAACTACTACAGGGGCTCATAATTCACCCCTCCACTTT. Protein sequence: CASSTTTGAHNSPLHF.

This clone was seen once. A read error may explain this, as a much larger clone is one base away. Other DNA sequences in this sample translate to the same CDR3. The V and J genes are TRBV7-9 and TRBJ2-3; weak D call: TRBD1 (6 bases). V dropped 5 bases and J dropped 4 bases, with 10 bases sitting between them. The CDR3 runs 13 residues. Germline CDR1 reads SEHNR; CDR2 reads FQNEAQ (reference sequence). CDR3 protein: CASSPRGPDTQYF. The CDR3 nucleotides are TGTGCCAGCAGCCCCAGGGGACCAGATACGCAGTATTTT.